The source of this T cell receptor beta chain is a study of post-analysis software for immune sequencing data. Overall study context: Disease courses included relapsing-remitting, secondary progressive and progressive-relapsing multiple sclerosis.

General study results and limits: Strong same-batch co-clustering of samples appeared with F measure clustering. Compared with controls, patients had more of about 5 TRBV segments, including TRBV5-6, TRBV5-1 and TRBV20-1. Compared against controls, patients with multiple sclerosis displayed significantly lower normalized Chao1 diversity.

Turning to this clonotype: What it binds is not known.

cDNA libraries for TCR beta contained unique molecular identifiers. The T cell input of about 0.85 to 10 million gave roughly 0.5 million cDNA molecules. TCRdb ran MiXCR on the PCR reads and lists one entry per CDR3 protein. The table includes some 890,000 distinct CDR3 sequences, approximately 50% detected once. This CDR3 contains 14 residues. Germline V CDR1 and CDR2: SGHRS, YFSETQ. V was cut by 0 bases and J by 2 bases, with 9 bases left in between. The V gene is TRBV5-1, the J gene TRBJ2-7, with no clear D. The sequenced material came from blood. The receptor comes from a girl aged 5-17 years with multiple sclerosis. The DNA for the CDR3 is TGCGCCAGCAGCTTGGTAGACGGCGCCTACGAGCAGTACTTC. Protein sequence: CASSLVDGAYEQYF.